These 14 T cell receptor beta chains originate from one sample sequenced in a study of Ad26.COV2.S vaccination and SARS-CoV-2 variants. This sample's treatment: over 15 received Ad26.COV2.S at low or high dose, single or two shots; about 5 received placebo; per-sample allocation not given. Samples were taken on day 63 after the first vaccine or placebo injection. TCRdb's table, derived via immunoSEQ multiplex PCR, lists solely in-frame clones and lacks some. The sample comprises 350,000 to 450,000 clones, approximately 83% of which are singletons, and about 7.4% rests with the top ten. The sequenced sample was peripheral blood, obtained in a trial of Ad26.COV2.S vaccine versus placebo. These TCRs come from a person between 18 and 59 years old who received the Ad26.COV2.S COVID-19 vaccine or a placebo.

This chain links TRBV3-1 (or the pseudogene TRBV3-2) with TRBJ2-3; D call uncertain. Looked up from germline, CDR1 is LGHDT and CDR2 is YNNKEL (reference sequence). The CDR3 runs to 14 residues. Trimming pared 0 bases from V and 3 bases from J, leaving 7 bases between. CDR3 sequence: CASSQDPKTDTQYF. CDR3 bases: TGTGCCAGCAGCCAAGATCCAAAGACAGATACGCAGTATTTT.

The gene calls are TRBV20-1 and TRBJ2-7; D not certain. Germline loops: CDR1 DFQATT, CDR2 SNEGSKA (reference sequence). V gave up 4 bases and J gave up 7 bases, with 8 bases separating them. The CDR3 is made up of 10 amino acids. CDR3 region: CSATGPEQYF. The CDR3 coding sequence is TGCAGTGCTACCGGCCCTGAGCAGTACTTC.

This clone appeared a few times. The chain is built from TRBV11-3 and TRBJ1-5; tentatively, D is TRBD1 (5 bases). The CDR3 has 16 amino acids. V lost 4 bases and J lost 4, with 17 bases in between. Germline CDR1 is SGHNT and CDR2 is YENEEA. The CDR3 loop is CASSYLYKGANQPQHF. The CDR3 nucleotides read TGTGCCAGCAGCTACCTCTACAAAGGGGCTAATCAGCCCCAGCATTTT. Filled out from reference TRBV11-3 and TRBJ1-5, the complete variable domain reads EAGVVQSPRYKIIEKKQPVAFWCNPISGHNTLYWYLQNLGQGPELLIRYENEEAVDDSQLPKDRFSAERLKGVDSTLKIQPAELGDSAVYLCASSYLYKGANQPQHFGDGTRLSIL.

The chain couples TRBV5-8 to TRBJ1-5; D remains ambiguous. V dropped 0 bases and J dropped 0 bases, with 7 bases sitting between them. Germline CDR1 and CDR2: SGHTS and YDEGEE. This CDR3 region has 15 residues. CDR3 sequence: CASSLDDLSNQPQHF. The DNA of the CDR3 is TGTGCCAGCAGCTTGGATGACCTTAGCAATCAGCCCCAGCATTTT.

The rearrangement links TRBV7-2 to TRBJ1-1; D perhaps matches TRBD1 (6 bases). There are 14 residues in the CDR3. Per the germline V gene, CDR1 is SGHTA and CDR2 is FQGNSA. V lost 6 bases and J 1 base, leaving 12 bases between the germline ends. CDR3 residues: CASSPGAANTEAFF. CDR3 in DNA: TGTGCCAGCAGTCCAGGGGCCGCGAACACTGAAGCTTTCTTT.

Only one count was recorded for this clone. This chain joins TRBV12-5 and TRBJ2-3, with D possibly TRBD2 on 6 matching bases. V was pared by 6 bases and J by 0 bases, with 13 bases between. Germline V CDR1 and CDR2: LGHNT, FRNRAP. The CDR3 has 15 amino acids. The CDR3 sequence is CASGQWTISTDTQYF. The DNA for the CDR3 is TGTGCTAGTGGCCAGTGGACTATAAGCACAGATACGCAGTATTTT. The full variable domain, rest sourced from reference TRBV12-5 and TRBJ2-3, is DARVTQTPRHKVTEMGQEVTMRCQPILGHNTVFWYRQTMMQGLELLAYFRNRAPLDDSGMPKDRFSAEMPDATLATLKIQPSEPRDSAVYFCASGQWTISTDTQYFGPGTRLTVL.

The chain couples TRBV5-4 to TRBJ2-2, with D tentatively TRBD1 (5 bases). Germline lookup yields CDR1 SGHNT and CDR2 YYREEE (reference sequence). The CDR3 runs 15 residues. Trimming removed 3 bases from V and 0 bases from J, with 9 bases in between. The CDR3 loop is CASSYDRANTGELFF. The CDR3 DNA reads TGTGCCAGCAGCTATGACAGAGCGAACACCGGGGAGCTGTTTTTT.

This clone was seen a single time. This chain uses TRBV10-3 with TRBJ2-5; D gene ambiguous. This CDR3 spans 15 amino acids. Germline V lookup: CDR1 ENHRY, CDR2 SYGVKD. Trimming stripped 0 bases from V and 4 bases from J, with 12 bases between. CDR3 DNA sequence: TGTGCCATCAGTGAGTCTAGCTTATGGGCAGAGACCCAGTACTTC. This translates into CAISESSLWAETQYF.

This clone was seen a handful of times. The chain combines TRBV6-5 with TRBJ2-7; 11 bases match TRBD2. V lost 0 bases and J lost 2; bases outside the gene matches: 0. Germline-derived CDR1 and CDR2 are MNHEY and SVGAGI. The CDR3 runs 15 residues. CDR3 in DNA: TGTGCCAGCAGTTACTCTAGCGGGGGGGCCTACGAGCAGTACTTC. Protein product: CASSYSSGGAYEQYF.

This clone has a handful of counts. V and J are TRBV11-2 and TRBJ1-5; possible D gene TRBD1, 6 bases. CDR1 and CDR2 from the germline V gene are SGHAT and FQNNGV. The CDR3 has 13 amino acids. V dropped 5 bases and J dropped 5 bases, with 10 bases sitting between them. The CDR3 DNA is TGTGCCAGCAGCCGGACAGAATATCAGCCCCAGCATTTT. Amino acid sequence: CASSRTEYQPQHF.

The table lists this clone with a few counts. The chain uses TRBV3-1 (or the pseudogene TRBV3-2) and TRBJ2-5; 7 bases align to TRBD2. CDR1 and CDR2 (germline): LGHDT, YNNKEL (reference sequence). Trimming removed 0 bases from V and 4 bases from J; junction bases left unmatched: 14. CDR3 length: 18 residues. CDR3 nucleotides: TGTGCCAGCAGCCAAGATCGAGGCCTAGCGGTATTACTAGAGACCCAGTACTTC. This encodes CASSQDRGLAVLLETQYF.

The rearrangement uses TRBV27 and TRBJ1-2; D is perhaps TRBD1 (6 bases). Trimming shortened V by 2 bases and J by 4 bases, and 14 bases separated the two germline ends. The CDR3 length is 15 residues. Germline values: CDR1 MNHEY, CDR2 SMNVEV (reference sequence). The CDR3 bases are TGTGCCAGCAGTTTAAGGTGGGGGCAGGGCTATGGCTACACCTTC. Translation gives CASSLRWGQGYGYTF.

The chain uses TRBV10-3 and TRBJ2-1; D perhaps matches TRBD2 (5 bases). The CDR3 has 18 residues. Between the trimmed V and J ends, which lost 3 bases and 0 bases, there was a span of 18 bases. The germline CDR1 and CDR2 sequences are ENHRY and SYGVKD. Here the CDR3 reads CAISDPGSWGSSYNEQFF. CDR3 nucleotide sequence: TGTGCCATCAGTGACCCTGGGAGTTGGGGAAGCTCCTACAATGAGCAGTTCTTC.

CDR3 amino acids: CASSMDRVRTGELFF. DNA of the CDR3: TGTGCCAGCAGCATGGACAGGGTACGCACCGGGGAGCTGTTTTTT. This sequence joins TRBV7-9 and TRBJ2-2, with 8 bases matching TRBD1. Germline lookup yields CDR1 SEHNR and CDR2 FQNEAQ (reference sequence). Trimming cost V 5 bases and J 4 bases; bases outside gene matches: 6. This CDR3 is 15 amino acids long. Complete variable domain (other parts from reference TRBV7-9 and TRBJ2-2): DTGVSQNPRHKITKRGQNVTFRCDPISEHNRLYWYRQTLGQGPEFLTYFQNEAQLEKSRLLSDRFSAERPKGSFSTLEIQRTEQGDSAMYLCASSMDRVRTGELFFGEGSRLTVL.